A selection of T cell receptor beta chains follows, all from one sample in a study of blood T cells in healthy people across ages. TCRdb re-called the 5' RACE reads with MiXCR, one entry per CDR3 protein. The repertoire has 550,000 to 700,000 distinct CDR3 sequences, approximately 27% of them found once; the top ten carry roughly 20%. The sequenced material came from blood. All receptors come from a woman between 65 and 79 years old in good health. Each CDR3 is given with its conserved first and last residue. Each record gives: D gene, J gene, V gene, clone size, CDR3 DNA, CDR3 protein. A D gene is named only where the DNA matches it firmly. Where a row states a size, it is once, few, many or the class of an expanded clone; other rows omit it.

D: TRBD1
J: TRBJ2-7
V: TRBV7-9
size: .
DNA: TGTGCCAGCAGCTCGTCGCCGGGACAGGGGGCCTACGAGCAGTACTTC
CDR3: CASSSSPGQGAYEQYF

D: .
J: TRBJ2-1
V: TRBV20-1
size: .
DNA: TGCAGTGCTGCTTCTCCAGGGGGGCGGAACTCCTACAATGAGCAGTTCTTC
CDR3: CSAASPGGRNSYNEQFF

D: TRBD1
J: TRBJ2-2
V: TRBV6-5
size: .
DNA: TGTGCCAGCAGTTACTCGACAGGGGCCGGGGAGCTGTTTTTT
CDR3: CASSYSTGAGELFF

D: .
J: TRBJ2-3
V: TRBV18
size: .
DNA: TGTGCCAGCTCACCAAATAGACCTAGCACAGATACGCAGTATTTT
CDR3: CASSPNRPSTDTQYF

D: .
J: TRBJ2-1
V: TRBV29-1
size: few
DNA: TGCAGCGTTGAAGTTCCAGGGAAGTCCGACAATGAGCAGTTCTTC
CDR3: CSVEVPGKSDNEQFF

D: .
J: TRBJ1-5
V: TRBV7-2
size: .
DNA: TGTGCCAGCAGCTTAGTGAGGGGGGCGGAACCCCAGCATTTT
CDR3: CASSLVRGAEPQHF

D: .
J: TRBJ1-2
V: TRBV12-3/TRBV12-4
size: .
DNA: TGTGCCAGCAGTCGCCGTTTCTACACCTTC
CDR3: CASSRRFYTF

D: TRBD1
J: TRBJ1-3
V: TRBV7-2
size: many
DNA: TGTGCCAGCAGCTTACAGGGGGCATCTGGAAACACCATATATTTT
CDR3: CASSLQGASGNTIYF

D: .
J: TRBJ1-2
V: TRBV12-3/TRBV12-4
size: .
DNA: TGTGCCAGCAGTTTGGGTGTGCCAGTTGGCTACACCTTC
CDR3: CASSLGVPVGYTF

D: TRBD2
J: TRBJ2-5
V: TRBV3-1
size: few
DNA: TGTGCCAGCAGCCACCGACTAGCGGGGTCAGAGACCCAGTACTTC
CDR3: CASSHRLAGSETQYF

D: .
J: TRBJ2-1
V: TRBV7-2
size: few
DNA: TGTGCCAGCAGCTTAGCGAACCAGCGGAATGAGCAGTTCTTC
CDR3: CASSLANQRNEQFF

D: .
J: TRBJ2-5
V: TRBV5-1
size: .
DNA: TGCGCCAGCAGCTACGGACAGGGACTACAAGAGACCCAGTACTTC
CDR3: CASSYGQGLQETQYF

D: .
J: TRBJ1-3
V: TRBV3-1
size: .
DNA: TGTGCCAGCAGCCAAGTTGGTGGAAGGGCCAGATCTGGAAACACCATATATTTT
CDR3: CASSQVGGRARSGNTIYF

D: .
J: TRBJ1-2
V: TRBV7-2
size: .
DNA: TGTGCCAGCAGCTTAGATGGTGGGGTAGGAGGCTACACCTTC
CDR3: CASSLDGGVGGYTF

D: .
J: TRBJ2-1
V: TRBV7-9
size: many
DNA: TGTGCCAGCAGGGGGAATGAGCAGTTCTTC
CDR3: CASRGNEQFF

D: .
J: TRBJ2-3
V: TRBV28
size: .
DNA: TGTGCCAGCAGCTCTCCACTCTTTGATACGCAGTATTTT
CDR3: CASSSPLFDTQYF

D: .
J: TRBJ2-5
V: TRBV6-2/TRBV6-3
size: .
DNA: TGTGCCAGCAGTGCCCTTAGGGGTCTTCAAGAGACCCAGTACTTC
CDR3: CASSALRGLQETQYF

D: TRBD1
J: TRBJ2-4
V: TRBV7-2
size: .
DNA: TGTGCCAGCAGTACACTTGGGACAGTTCAGTACTTC
CDR3: CASSTLGTVQYF

D: .
J: TRBJ1-4
V: TRBV7-9
size: .
DNA: TGTGCCAGCAGCCCTTTCGGTGGATCCAATGAAAAACTGTTTTTT
CDR3: CASSPFGGSNEKLFF

D: .
J: TRBJ1-4
V: TRBV7-2
size: many
DNA: TGTGCCAGCAGCTTGACGGCAACTAATGAAAAACTGTTTTTT
CDR3: CASSLTATNEKLFF

D: .
J: TRBJ1-4
V: TRBV4-3
size: once
DNA: TGCGCCAGCAGCCGCCAGTTTGGGGAAAAACTGTTTTTT
CDR3: CASSRQFGEKLFF

D: .
J: TRBJ1-2
V: TRBV4-3
size: few
DNA: TGCGCCAGCAGCCAAGATGGGGGGTATGGCTACACCTTC
CDR3: CASSQDGGYGYTF